Below are 30 T cell receptor beta chains sequenced from a single sample in a study of T cell repertoires in cytomegalovirus infection. A single record per CDR3 protein comes from TCRdb applying MiXCR to the reads. Here the sample spans 600,000 to 700,000 distinct CDR3 sequences, around 30% being singletons. These receptors are not linked to any known antigen. Sequenced here: cultured PBMCs, sampled from culture after CMV antigen stimulation. These receptor sequences come from a human donor in good health (CMV status not recorded). Some clones in this sample may be carry-over from other donors' samples.

This clonotype was seen ten or more times. In DNA form, the CDR3 reads TGTGCCAGCAGCTTCGACAGACAAGATGGCTACACCTTC. Its protein product is CASSFDRQDGYTF. The chain couples TRBV7-2 to TRBJ1-2; maybe TRBD1 (5 bases). This CDR3 spans 13 amino acids. V lost 3 bases to trimming and J lost 6 bases, with 11 bases between them. CDR1 and CDR2 from the germline V gene are SGHTA and FQGNSA.

The chain is built from TRBV7-8 and TRBJ1-5, with D unclear. There are 13 residues in the CDR3. V was shortened by 1 base and J by 6 bases, with 7 bases between the two germline ends. The germline CDR1 and CDR2 sequences are SGHVS and FQNEAQ. CDR3 DNA sequence: TGTGCCAGCAGCTTAGTTATAAGTCAGCCCCAGCATTTT. The encoded protein is CASSLVISQPQHF.

The chain carries TRBV7-2 and TRBJ1-4, with D maybe TRBD1 (5 bases). Germline V gene sequence: CDR1 SGHTA, CDR2 FQGNSA. CDR3 length: 15 residues. V was trimmed by 1 base and J by 2 bases, leaving 8 bases between them. CDR3 residues: CASSLEAGTNEKLFF. DNA for the CDR3: TGTGCCAGCAGCTTAGAGGCAGGGACTAATGAAAAACTGTTTTTT.

This chain connects TRBV28 to TRBJ1-3; D remains unclear. Looked up from germline, CDR1 is MDHEN and CDR2 is SYDVKM. Trimming removed 4 bases from V and 0 bases from J, with 7 bases in between. The CDR3 contains 14 residues. The CDR3 DNA reads TGTGCCAGCAGTTCTATTACCTCTGGAAACACCATATATTTT. It codes for CASSSITSGNTIYF.

The chain joins TRBV28 to TRBJ2-7; 9 positions agree with TRBD1. With 6 bases clipped from V and 2 bases from J, the junction kept 8 bases outside the gene matches. Germline-derived CDR1 and CDR2 are MDHEN and SYDVKM. CDR3 length equals 15 residues. CDR3 nucleotide sequence: TGTGCCAGCAGGTACCCGGGACAGGGCGCCTACGAGCAGTACTTC. This encodes CASRYPGQGAYEQYF.

This clonotype came up once. The rearrangement links TRBV3-1 to TRBJ1-4; 7 bases align to TRBD1. V dropped 3 bases and J dropped 1; count of bases not matched to a gene: 8. Germline V gives CDR1 LGHDT, CDR2 YNNKEL (reference sequence). The CDR3 is made up of 17 amino acids. CDR3 sequence: CASSQYGQVGTNEKLFF. As DNA, the CDR3 is TGTGCCAGCAGCCAGTACGGACAGGTGGGAACTAATGAAAAACTGTTTTTT. The full variable domain, its missing parts supplied by reference TRBV3-1 and TRBJ1-4, is DTAVSQTPKYLVTQMGNDKSIKCEQNLGHDTMYWYKQDSKKFLKIMFSYNNKELIINETVPNRFSPKSPDKAHLNLHINSLELGDSAVYFCASSQYGQVGTNEKLFFGSGTQLSVL.

Ten or more counts support this clonotype. CDR3 loop: CASRSGQGDVYEQYF. As DNA, the CDR3 is TGTGCCAGCAGATCCGGACAGGGGGATGTCTACGAGCAGTACTTC. The gene calls are TRBV11-2 and TRBJ2-7; 10 bases are shared with TRBD1. Germline V CDR1 and CDR2: SGHAT, FQNNGV. V shed 6 bases and J 3 bases; nucleotides not matched to a gene: 8. This CDR3 region has 15 residues.

This rearrangement joins TRBV4-3 to TRBJ2-3, with 9 bases matching TRBD2. Germline lookup yields CDR1 LGHNA and CDR2 YSLEER. The ends lost 1 base at V and 6 bases at J; junction bases unmatched: 11. This CDR3 has 17 residues. The CDR3 DNA is TGCGCCAGCAGCCAAGTATACAGCGGGAGGCGGGGTGATACGCAGTATTTT. Amino acids: CASSQVYSGRRGDTQYF.

V and J are TRBV12-5 and TRBJ1-3; TRBD1 agrees at 10 bases. Germline V gives CDR1 LGHNT, CDR2 FRNRAP. J gave up 0 bases and V 7 bases, and 9 bases lay outside the gene matches. CDR3 size: 17 residues. The CDR3 reads CASASGTGAHSGNTIYF. The DNA for the CDR3 is TGTGCTAGTGCCTCCGGGACAGGGGCCCACTCTGGAAACACCATATATTTT.

As DNA, the CDR3 is TGTGCCAGCAGGGGGAACAGGGGACGGATCAATCAGCCCCAGCATTTT. It encodes CASRGNRGRINQPQHF. The chain uses TRBV6-1 and TRBJ1-5; 7 nucleotides agree with TRBD1. This CDR3 is built from 16 residues. With V trimmed by 6 bases and J by 3 bases, 11 bases remained unmatched. Germline lookup yields CDR1 MNHNS and CDR2 SASEGT.

This clonotype has at least ten counts. The chain recombines TRBV7-2 with TRBJ2-5, with 11 bases that match TRBD1. This CDR3 is 14 amino acids long. With V trimmed by 6 bases and J by 2 bases, 2 bases remained unmatched. Germline loops: CDR1 SGHTA, CDR2 FQGNSA. The CDR3 coding sequence is TGTGCCAGCAGGGACAGGGGGCAGCAAGAGACCCAGTACTTC. Amino acid sequence: CASRDRGQQETQYF.

V usage is TRBV9 and J usage is TRBJ2-7; the match to TRBD2 covers 8 bases. CDR3 length equals 15 residues. Trimming cost V 4 bases and J 7 bases; bases outside gene matches: 13. Germline V gene data show CDR1 as SGDLS and CDR2 as YYNGEE. Here the CDR3 reads CASSRTGRAASEQYF. The CDR3, as DNA: TGTGCCAGCAGCAGGACCGGGAGGGCAGCGAGTGAGCAGTACTTC. Full variable domain (remainder filled in from reference TRBV9 and TRBJ2-7): DSGVTQTPKHLITATGQRVTLRCSPRSGDLSVYWYQQSLDQGLQFLIQYYNGEERAKGNILERFSAQQFPDLHSELNLSSLELGDSALYFCASSRTGRAASEQYFGPGTRLTVT.

This clonotype was seen more than once but under ten times. The rearrangement links TRBV13 to TRBJ2-5; TRBD2 aligns across 7 bases. The CDR3 sequence is 15 residues long. CDR1 PRHDT and CDR2 FYEKMQ come from the germline V gene (reference sequence). After removal of 5 bases from V and 3 bases from J, the junction contained 9 bases not matched to a gene. CDR3 loop: CASSLGQAGKETQYF. The CDR3 DNA reads as TGTGCCAGCAGCCTCGGTCAAGCGGGGAAAGAGACCCAGTACTTC.

This clonotype was seen more than once but under ten times. The rearrangement uses TRBV7-6 and TRBJ2-1; TRBD2 is a possible D gene (6 bases). Germline V gives CDR1 SGHVS, CDR2 FNYEAQ. The CDR3 spans 15 residues. V shed 5 bases and J shed 4 bases, with 15 bases lying between them. Here the CDR3 DNA reads TGTGCCAGCAGCCCCTCTGCGGGACTTTACAATGAGCAGTTCTTC. Translated: CASSPSAGLYNEQFF.

This clonotype occurred a few times. This sequence joins TRBV7-2 and TRBJ2-1; D might be TRBD2 (5 bases). The CDR3 covers 11 residues. Per germline, CDR1 SGHTA and CDR2 FQGNSA. Trimming cost V 5 bases and J 10 bases, with 9 bases left between them. CDR3 loop: CASSRAGEQFF. In DNA, the CDR3 is TGTGCCAGCAGCCGCGCGGGCGAGCAGTTCTTC.

The chain is built from TRBV29-1 and TRBJ2-1, with D unresolved. Per the germline V gene, CDR1 is SQVTM and CDR2 is ANQGSEA. The CDR3 has 11 amino acids. Trimming removed 6 bases from V and 2 bases from J, with 5 bases in between. CDR3: CSVAAYNEQFF. The DNA of the CDR3 is TGCAGCGTCGCCGCCTACAATGAGCAGTTCTTC.

The chain joins TRBV20-1 to TRBJ2-5; 9 positions agree with TRBD2. Germline CDR1 DFQATT, CDR2 SNEGSKA (reference sequence). This CDR3 is built from 15 residues. V lost 0 bases to trimming and J lost 3 bases; unmatched junction nucleotides: 5. In nucleotides, the CDR3 is TGCAGTGCTAGAGAGGCCCTAGCGGGGAAAGAGACCCAGTACTTC. This codes for CSAREALAGKETQYF.

The rearrangement uses TRBV19 and TRBJ1-5; 7 nucleotides agree with TRBD1. The germline V gene encodes CDR1 LNHDA and CDR2 SQIVND (reference sequence). With 5 bases clipped from V and 7 bases from J, the junction kept 14 bases outside the gene matches. The CDR3 sequence is 16 residues long. The CDR3 DNA reads as TGTGCCAGTAGTCCAGTTGGGGGACAGAGTGGACAGCCCCAGCATTTT. Translation gives CASSPVGGQSGQPQHF. Complete variable domain (other parts from reference TRBV19 and TRBJ1-5): DGGITQSPKYLFRKEGQNVTLSCEQNLNHDAMYWYRQDPGQGLRLIYYSQIVNDFQKGDIAEGYSVSREKKESFPLTVTSAQKNPTAFYLCASSPVGGQSGQPQHFGDGTRLSIL.

This chain uses TRBV4-3 with TRBJ2-1; D uncertain. CDR1 is LGHNA and CDR2 is YSLEER in the germline V gene. The length of the CDR3 is 16 residues. Trimming pared 4 bases from V and 2 bases from J, leaving 15 bases between. The CDR3 bases are TGCGCCAGCAGCCCAACTTACGGCGTAACCTACAATGAGCAGTTCTTC. Amino acids: CASSPTYGVTYNEQFF.

The chain uses TRBV19 and TRBJ1-2; D may be TRBD1 (6 bases). Germline values: CDR1 LNHDA, CDR2 SQIVND (reference sequence). CDR3 length: 12 amino acids. Trimming left V 10 bases short and J 3 bases short, with 12 bases between. The CDR3 reads CAIKDSHYGYTF. CDR3 coding DNA: TGTGCCATTAAGGACAGCCACTATGGCTACACCTTC.

The V gene is TRBV6-2 or TRBV6-3, the J gene TRBJ2-7; 7 bases map to TRBD1. Germline CDR1 and CDR2: MNHEY and SVGEGT. The trim removed 6 bases at V and 2 bases at J, leaving 13 bases unmatched. The CDR3 has 16 amino acids. In DNA, the CDR3 is TGTGCCAGCAGCGAGGCCATAGGACAGGAGACCTACGAGCAGTACTTC. Protein sequence: CASSEAIGQETYEQYF.

This chain joins TRBV7-9 and TRBJ2-2; 8 positions match TRBD1. The CDR3 has 16 residues. Germline CDR1 and CDR2: SEHNR and FQNEAQ (reference sequence). The V and J ends lost 5 bases and 3 bases, in that order; junction bases with no gene match: 8. The CDR3 protein is CASSVGQGKYTGELFF. DNA of the CDR3: TGTGCCAGCAGCGTCGGACAGGGAAAGTACACCGGGGAGCTGTTTTTT.

The rearrangement uses TRBV20-1 and TRBJ2-1, with 9 bases matching TRBD2. The CDR3 runs 13 residues. V trimming: 4 bases; J trimming: 13 bases; junction bases outside the gene matches: 11. CDR1 DFQATT and CDR2 SNEGSKA come from the germline V gene (reference sequence). The CDR3 spells CSAIAGTSSPQFF. The CDR3 nucleotides read TGCAGTGCTATAGCCGGGACTAGCTCTCCCCAGTTCTTC.

This clonotype was counted only a few times. The chain couples TRBV28 to TRBJ1-2; D gene unclear. Germline CDR1 and CDR2: MDHEN and SYDVKM. V gave up 3 bases and J gave up 7 bases, with 15 bases separating them. The CDR3 runs 14 residues. CDR3 nucleotides: TGTGCCAGCAGTTTGGACCGGGATGTATTTGGCTACACCTTC. Translating gives CASSLDRDVFGYTF.

This chain connects TRBV6-8 to TRBJ1-6; weak D call: TRBD1 (6 bases). V gave up 10 bases and J gave up 8 bases, with 15 bases separating them. The CDR3 covers 13 residues. The germline V gene has CDR1 MNHGY and CDR2 SAAAGT. The CDR3 nucleotides are TGTGCCACCACCCGGGACAAAGATTCACCCCTCCACTTT. This encodes CATTRDKDSPLHF.

V and J are TRBV6-2 or TRBV6-3 and TRBJ2-7, with TRBD2 as a possible D gene (5 bases). V was cut by 5 bases and J by 0 bases, with 20 bases left in between. The CDR3 runs to 17 residues. Germline V gene data show CDR1 as MNHEY and CDR2 as SVGEGT. The chain's CDR3 is CASSRTGASVVSYEQYF. CDR3 bases: TGTGCCAGCAGTCGGACTGGAGCATCCGTTGTCTCCTACGAGCAGTACTTC.

The J gene is TRBJ2-1, the V gene TRBV5-5, with D hard to call. V lost 3 bases to trimming and J lost 3 bases, with 16 bases between them. The germline gives CDR1 SGHKS, CDR2 YYEKEE (reference sequence). The CDR3 length is 16 residues. The CDR3 DNA is TGTGCCAGCAGCTCCAGCCTTTTTGTTGGCTACAATGAGCAGTTCTTC. Its translation is CASSSSLFVGYNEQFF.

The chain employs TRBV6-1 and TRBJ1-1, with D perhaps TRBD1 (6 bases). Germline V gene sequence: CDR1 MNHNS, CDR2 SASEGT. The germline V and J ends were trimmed by 5 bases and 6 bases, with 22 bases remaining between them. The CDR3 has 16 residues. For the CDR3, the DNA is TGTGCCAGCAGTCTTAAGAACAGGGACCCAATGGCTGAAGCTTTCTTT. Its protein is CASSLKNRDPMAEAFF.

This clonotype was seen only a few times. The chain is built from TRBV7-2 and TRBJ1-6; no firm D call. V was trimmed by 0 bases and J by 9 bases, leaving 9 bases between them. CDR1 and CDR2 from the germline V gene are SGHTA and FQGNSA. CDR3 length: 14 residues. The CDR3 protein is CASSLAGIGSPLHF. The CDR3 DNA reads TGTGCCAGCAGCTTAGCCGGGATTGGTTCACCCCTCCACTTT.

The chain links TRBV10-3 to TRBJ2-5; D gene uncertain. Germline CDR1 ENHRY, CDR2 SYGVKD. The CDR3 consists of 13 residues. V lost 3 bases, J lost 5 bases, and 10 bases lay in between. CDR3 bases: TGTGCCATCAGTGATGTGACCTCGGAGACCCAGTACTTC. Amino acids: CAISDVTSETQYF.